The TCR beta chain described here comes from a study of blood T cell repertoires in COVID-19. Across the whole study: Sites in the United States, Italy and Spain provided acute and convalescent COVID-19 samples. The analysed material was cDNA or gDNA that came from T cells, B-cell-depleted T cells, or PBMCs.

Authors' data handling: For nucleated cells, counts were estimated from reference gene primer amplification. Repertoires were generated with immunoSEQ multiplex PCR, while TCRdb's copy carries only in-frame clones and drops some. V and J calls and clone size are those listed in that table; D and trimming were worked out from the DNA. Found here are about 150,000 clones, around 87% of them singletons; the top ten hold around 6.1%. Germline V CDR1 and CDR2: LNHDA, SQIVND (reference sequence). Trimming took 5 bases from V and 4 from J; bases not matched to a gene: 3. The CDR3 has 13 amino acids. J is TRBJ2-5 and V is TRBV19; TRBD1 matches at 8 bases. Sequencing used peripheral blood. The sequence derives from a man older than 75 with acute or convalescent COVID-19. The CDR3 DNA sequence: TGTGCCAGTAGTCAACAGGGGGGAGAGACCCAGTACTTC. Encoded protein: CASSQQGGETQYF. Filled out from reference TRBV19 and TRBJ2-5, the complete variable domain reads DGGITQSPKYLFRKEGQNVTLSCEQNLNHDAMYWYRQDPGQGLRLIYYSQIVNDFQKGDIAEGYSVSREKKESFPLTVTSAQKNPTAFYLCASSQQGGETQYFGPGTRLLVL.